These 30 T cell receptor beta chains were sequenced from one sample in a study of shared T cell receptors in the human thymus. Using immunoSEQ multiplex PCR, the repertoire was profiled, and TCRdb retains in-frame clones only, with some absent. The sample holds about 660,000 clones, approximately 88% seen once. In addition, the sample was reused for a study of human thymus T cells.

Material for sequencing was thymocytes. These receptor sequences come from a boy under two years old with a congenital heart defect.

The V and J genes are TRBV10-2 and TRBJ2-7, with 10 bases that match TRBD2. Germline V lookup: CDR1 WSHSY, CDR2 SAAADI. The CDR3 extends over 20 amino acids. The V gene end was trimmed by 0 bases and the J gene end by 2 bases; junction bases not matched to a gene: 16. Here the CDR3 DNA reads TGCGCCAGCAGTGAGTCGGGTGTCCTATATTGGACTAGCGGTACCTACGAGCAGTACTTC. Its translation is CASSESGVLYWTSGTYEQYF.

The CDR3 DNA reads as TGTGCCACCAGCAGAGATCCGCGGGGGGCCCTCGCCTACGAGCAGTACTTC. Its protein is CATSRDPRGALAYEQYF. The chain combines TRBV15 with TRBJ2-7, with 8 bases that match TRBD2. Germline assignment: CDR1 LNHNV and CDR2 YYDKDF (reference sequence). The CDR3 sequence is 17 residues long. The ends lost 0 bases at V and 2 bases at J; junction bases unmatched: 9.

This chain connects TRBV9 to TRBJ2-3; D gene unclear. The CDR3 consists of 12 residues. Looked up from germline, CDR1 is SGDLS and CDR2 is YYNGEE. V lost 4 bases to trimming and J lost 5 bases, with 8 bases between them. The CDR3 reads CASSPFLDTQYF. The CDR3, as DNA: TGTGCCAGCAGCCCTTTCTTAGATACGCAGTATTTT.

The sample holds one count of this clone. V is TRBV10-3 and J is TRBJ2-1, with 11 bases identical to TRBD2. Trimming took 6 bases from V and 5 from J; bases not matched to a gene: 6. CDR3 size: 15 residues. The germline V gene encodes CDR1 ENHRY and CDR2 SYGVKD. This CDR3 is CAIRKGTSGHNEQFF. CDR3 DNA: TGTGCCATCAGAAAGGGGACTAGCGGTCACAATGAGCAGTTCTTC.

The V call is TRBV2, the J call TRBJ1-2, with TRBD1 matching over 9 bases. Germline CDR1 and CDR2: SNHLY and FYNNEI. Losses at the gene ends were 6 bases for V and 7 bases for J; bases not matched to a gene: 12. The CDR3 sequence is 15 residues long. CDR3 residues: CASRVRDREFGGYTF. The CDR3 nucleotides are TGTGCCAGCAGGGTACGGGACAGGGAGTTTGGTGGCTACACCTTC.

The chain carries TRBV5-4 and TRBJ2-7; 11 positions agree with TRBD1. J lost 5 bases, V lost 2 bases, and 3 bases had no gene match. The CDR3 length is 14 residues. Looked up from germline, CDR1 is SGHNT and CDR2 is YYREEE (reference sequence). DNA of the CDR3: TGTGCCAGCAGCTTCGGACAGGGGGCTAACGAGCAGTACTTC. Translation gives CASSFGQGANEQYF.

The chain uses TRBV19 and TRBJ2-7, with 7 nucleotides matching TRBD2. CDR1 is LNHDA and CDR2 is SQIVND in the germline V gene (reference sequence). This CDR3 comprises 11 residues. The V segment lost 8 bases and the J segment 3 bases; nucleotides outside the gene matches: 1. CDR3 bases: TGTGCCAGTGCTAGCGGCTACGAGCAGTACTTC. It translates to CASASGYEQYF.

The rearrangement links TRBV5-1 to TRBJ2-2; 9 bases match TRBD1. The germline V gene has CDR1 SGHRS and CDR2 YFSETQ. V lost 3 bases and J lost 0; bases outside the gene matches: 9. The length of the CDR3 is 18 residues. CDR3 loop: CASSWTGGQGSNTGELFF. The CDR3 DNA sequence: TGCGCCAGCAGCTGGACCGGGGGACAGGGATCGAACACCGGGGAGCTGTTTTTT.

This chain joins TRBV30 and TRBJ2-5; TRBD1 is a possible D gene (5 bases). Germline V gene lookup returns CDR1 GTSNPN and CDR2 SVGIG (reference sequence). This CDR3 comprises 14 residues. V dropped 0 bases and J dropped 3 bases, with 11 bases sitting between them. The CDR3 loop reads CAWSVQEQKETQYF. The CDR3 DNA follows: TGTGCCTGGAGTGTACAGGAACAGAAAGAGACCCAGTACTTC.

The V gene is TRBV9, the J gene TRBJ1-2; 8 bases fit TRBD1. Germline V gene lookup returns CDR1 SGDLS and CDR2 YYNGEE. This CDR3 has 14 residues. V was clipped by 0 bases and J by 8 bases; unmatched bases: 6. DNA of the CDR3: TGTGCCAGCAGCGTAGGTCAGGGGGCAAAGGGCTACACCTTC. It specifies CASSVGQGAKGYTF.

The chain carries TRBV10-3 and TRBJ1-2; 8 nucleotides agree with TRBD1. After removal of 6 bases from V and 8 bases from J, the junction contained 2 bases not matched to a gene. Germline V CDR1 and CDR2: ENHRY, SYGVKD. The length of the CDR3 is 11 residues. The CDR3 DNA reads TGTGCCATCAGGGACAGGGACGGCTACACCTTC. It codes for CAIRDRDGYTF.

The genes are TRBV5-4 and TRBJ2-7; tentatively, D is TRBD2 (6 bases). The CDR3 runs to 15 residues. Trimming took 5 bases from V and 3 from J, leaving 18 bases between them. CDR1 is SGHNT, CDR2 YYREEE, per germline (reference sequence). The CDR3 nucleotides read TGTGCCAGCAGAGAAGATCTAGCGATTGTCTACGAGCAGTACTTC. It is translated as CASREDLAIVYEQYF.

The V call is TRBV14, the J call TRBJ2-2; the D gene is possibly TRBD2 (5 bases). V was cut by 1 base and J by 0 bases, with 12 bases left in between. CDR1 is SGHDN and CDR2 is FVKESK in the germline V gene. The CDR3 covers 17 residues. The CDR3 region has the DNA TGTGCCAGCAGCCAAGCAGCGGACGGGCCGAACACCGGGGAGCTGTTTTTT. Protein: CASSQAADGPNTGELFF.

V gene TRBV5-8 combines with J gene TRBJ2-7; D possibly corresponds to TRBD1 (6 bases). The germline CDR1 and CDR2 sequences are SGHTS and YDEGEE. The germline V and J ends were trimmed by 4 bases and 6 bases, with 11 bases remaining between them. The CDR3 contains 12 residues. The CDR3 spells CASSIVGGEQYF. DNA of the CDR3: TGTGCCAGCAGCATTGTAGGGGGCGAGCAGTACTTC.

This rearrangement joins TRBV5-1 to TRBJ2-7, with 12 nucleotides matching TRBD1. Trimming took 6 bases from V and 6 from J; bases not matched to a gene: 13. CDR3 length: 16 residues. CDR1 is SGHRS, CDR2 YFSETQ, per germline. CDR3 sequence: CASTSYTGTGGCEQYF. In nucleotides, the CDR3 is TGCGCCAGCACCTCTTACACCGGGACAGGGGGCTGCGAGCAGTACTTC.

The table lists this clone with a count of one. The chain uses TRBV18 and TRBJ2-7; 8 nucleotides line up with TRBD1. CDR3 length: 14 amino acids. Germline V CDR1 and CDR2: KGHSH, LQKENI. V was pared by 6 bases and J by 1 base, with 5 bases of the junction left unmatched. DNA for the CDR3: TGTGCCAGCTCCTCAGGGGGCCCTTCCTACGAGCAGTACTTC. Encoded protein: CASSSGGPSYEQYF.

For the CDR3, the DNA is TGTGCCAGCAGCCCCCTGGATAGCGCGTCCTACAATGAGCAGTTCTTC. As protein: CASSPLDSASYNEQFF. The gene calls are TRBV5-4 and TRBJ2-1; D may be TRBD2 (5 bases). CDR1 and CDR2 from the germline V gene are SGHNT and YYREEE (reference sequence). Trimming stripped 4 bases from V and 1 base from J, with 15 bases between. This CDR3 has 16 amino acids. Full variable domain (rest looked up from reference TRBV5-4 and TRBJ2-1): ETGVTQSPTHLIKTRGQQVTLRCSSQSGHNTVSWYQQALGQGPQFIFQYYREEENGRGNFPPRFSGLQFPNYSSELNVNALELDDSALYLCASSPLDSASYNEQFFGPGTRLTVL.

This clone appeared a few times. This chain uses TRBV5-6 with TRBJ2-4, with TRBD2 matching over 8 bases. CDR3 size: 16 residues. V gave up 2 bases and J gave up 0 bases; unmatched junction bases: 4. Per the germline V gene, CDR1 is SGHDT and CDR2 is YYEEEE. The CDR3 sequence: CASSLERELAKNIQYF. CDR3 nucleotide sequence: TGTGCCAGCAGCTTAGAGCGGGAGCTAGCCAAAAACATTCAGTACTTC.

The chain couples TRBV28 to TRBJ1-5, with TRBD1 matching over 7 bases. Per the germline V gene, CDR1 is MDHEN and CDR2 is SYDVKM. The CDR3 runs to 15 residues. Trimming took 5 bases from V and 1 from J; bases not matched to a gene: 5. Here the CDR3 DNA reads TGTGCCAGCAGTAGCAGGGACAGAAGCAATCAGCCCCAGCATTTT. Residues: CASSSRDRSNQPQHF.

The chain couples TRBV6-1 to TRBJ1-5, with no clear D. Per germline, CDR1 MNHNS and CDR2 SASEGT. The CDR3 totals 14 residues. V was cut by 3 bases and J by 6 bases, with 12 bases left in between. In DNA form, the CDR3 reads TGTGCCAGCAGTGACAGGAGGGCGGGTCAGCCCCAGCATTTT. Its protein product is CASSDRRAGQPQHF.

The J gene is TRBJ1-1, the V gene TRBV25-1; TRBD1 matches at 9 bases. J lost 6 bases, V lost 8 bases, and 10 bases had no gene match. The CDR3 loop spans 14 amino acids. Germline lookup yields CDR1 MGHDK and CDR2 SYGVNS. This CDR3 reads CASGAGTGLSEAFF. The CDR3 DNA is TGTGCCAGCGGCGCCGGGACAGGGCTGTCTGAAGCTTTCTTT.

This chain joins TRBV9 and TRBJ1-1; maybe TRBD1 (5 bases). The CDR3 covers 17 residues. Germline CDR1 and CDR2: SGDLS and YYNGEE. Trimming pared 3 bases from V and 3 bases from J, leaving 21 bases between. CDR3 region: CASSGPREPSRDTEAFF. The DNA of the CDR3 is TGTGCCAGCAGCGGTCCCAGGGAACCCAGTAGGGACACTGAAGCTTTCTTT.

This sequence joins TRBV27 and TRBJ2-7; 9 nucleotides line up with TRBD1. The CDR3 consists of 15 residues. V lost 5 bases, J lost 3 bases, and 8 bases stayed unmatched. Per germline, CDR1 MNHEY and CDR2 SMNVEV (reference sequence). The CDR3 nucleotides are TGTGCCAGCAGTAAACGGGACAGGGCCTTCTACGAGCAGTACTTC. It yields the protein CASSKRDRAFYEQYF.

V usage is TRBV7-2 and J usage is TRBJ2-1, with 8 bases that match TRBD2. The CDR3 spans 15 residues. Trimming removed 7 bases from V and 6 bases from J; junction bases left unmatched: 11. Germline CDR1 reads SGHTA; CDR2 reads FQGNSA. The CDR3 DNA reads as TGTGCCAGCATCCCAGCGGGGGAGGGTAGCAATGAGCAGTTCTTC. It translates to CASIPAGEGSNEQFF.

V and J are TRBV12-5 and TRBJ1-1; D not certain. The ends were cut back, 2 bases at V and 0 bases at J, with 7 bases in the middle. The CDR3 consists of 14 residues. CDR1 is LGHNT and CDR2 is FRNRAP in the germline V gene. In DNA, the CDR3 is TGTGCTAGTGGTTTGTGGGCCCTGAACACTGAAGCTTTCTTT. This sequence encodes CASGLWALNTEAFF. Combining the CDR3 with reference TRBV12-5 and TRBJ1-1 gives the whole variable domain DARVTQTPRHKVTEMGQEVTMRCQPILGHNTVFWYRQTMMQGLELLAYFRNRAPLDDSGMPKDRFSAEMPDATLATLKIQPSEPRDSAVYFCASGLWALNTEAFFGQGTRLTVV.

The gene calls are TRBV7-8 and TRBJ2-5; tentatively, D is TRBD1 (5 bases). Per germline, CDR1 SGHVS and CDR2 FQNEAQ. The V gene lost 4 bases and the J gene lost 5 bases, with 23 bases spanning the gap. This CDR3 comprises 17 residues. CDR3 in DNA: TGTGCCAGCAGCTCTATCCCCGCAGGGTGGTATTGGGAGACCCAGTACTTC. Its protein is CASSSIPAGWYWETQYF.

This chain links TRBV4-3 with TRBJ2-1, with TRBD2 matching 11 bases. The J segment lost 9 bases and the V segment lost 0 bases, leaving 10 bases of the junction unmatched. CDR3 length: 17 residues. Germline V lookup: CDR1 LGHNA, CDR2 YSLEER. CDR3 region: CASSQELTSGSLGEQFF. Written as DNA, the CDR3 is TGCGCCAGCAGCCAAGAACTTACTAGCGGGAGTTTAGGTGAGCAGTTCTTC.

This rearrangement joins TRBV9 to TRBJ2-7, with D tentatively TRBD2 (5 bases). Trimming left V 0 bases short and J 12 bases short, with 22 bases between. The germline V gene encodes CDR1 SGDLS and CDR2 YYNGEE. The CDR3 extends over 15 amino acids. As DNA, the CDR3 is TGTGCCAGCAGCGTAGGAGGGAACCGCTCCAACCCAGCGTACTTC. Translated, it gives CASSVGGNRSNPAYF.

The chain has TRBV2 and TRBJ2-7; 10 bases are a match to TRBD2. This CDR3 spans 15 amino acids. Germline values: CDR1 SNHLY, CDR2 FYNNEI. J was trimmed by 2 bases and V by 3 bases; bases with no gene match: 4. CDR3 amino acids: CASSDSSGGTYEQYF. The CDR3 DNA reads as TGTGCCAGCAGTGATTCTAGCGGGGGAACCTACGAGCAGTACTTC.

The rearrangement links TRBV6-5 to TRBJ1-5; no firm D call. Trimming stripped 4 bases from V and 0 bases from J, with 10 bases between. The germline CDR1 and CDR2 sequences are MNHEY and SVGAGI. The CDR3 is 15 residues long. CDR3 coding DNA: TGTGCCAGCAGTTCGACCGGGTATAGCAATCAGCCCCAGCATTTT. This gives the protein CASSSTGYSNQPQHF.